Shown below are 6 T cell receptor beta chains from a single sample sequenced in a study of spatial heterogeneity in lung cancer. A single record per CDR3 protein comes from TCRdb applying MiXCR to the 5' RACE reads. The data contain around 87,000 distinct CDR3 sequences, more than 10% of them singletons. As for time point: sample taken at primary tumor resection. In each case, whole RNA from tumor, nontumor lung or frozen PBMC was sequenced unsorted. The source material was PBMCs, sampled at surgery. The receptors come from a male donor with early-stage non-small cell lung cancer.

This rearrangement joins TRBV9 to TRBJ2-2; 8 bases align to TRBD1. CDR1 SGDLS and CDR2 YYNGEE come from the germline V gene. The CDR3 extends over 15 amino acids. The junction had 7 bases not matched to a gene; V was cut back by 2 bases and J by 7 bases. Here the CDR3 DNA reads TGTGCCAGCAGCGTCGTGACAGGGGTACTCGGGGAGCTGTTTTTT. Its translation: CASSVVTGVLGELFF.

This chain joins TRBV29-1 and TRBJ2-2, with 7 bases aligning to TRBD1. With 6 bases clipped from V and 8 bases from J, the junction kept 6 bases outside the gene matches. The CDR3 covers 12 residues. CDR1 and CDR2 (germline): SQVTM, ANQGSEA. CDR3 coding DNA: TGCAGCGTAGTCGGACAGGTTGGGGAGCTGTTTTTT. Translation: CSVVGQVGELFF.

At least ten counts were recorded for this clonotype. The chain joins TRBV27 to TRBJ2-1; 12 bases fit TRBD2. V lost 3 bases and J lost 6; bases outside the gene matches: 3. Germline CDR1 MNHEY, CDR2 SMNVEV (reference sequence). The CDR3 sequence is 15 residues long. In DNA form, the CDR3 reads TGTGCCAGCAGTTTCCAGGGACTAGCGGGCAATGAGCAGTTCTTC. Its translation is CASSFQGLAGNEQFF.

This clonotype appeared a few times. This chain links TRBV3-1 with TRBJ2-3, with D uncertain. Trimming stripped 0 bases from V and 4 bases from J, with 11 bases between. Germline V CDR1 and CDR2: LGHDT, YNNKEL (reference sequence). The CDR3 has 15 amino acids. CDR3 sequence (DNA): TGTGCCAGCAGCCAAGATCACGCGCGCGCAGATACGCAGTATTTT. This encodes CASSQDHARADTQYF.

This clonotype was detected only a few times. The gene calls are TRBV29-1 and TRBJ2-7, with TRBD2 identical over 12 bases. In germline, CDR1 is SQVTM, CDR2 ANQGSEA. The CDR3 runs 13 residues. V lost 3 bases, J lost 3 bases, and 0 bases stayed unmatched. The CDR3 sequence is CSVETSGSYEQYF. CDR3 DNA sequence: TGCAGCGTTGAGACTAGCGGGAGCTACGAGCAGTACTTC.

This clonotype showed up many times. V and J are TRBV5-5 and TRBJ2-3; 7 bases are shared with TRBD1. V lost 0 bases and J lost 0; bases outside the gene matches: 1. The CDR3 runs 15 residues. Per germline, CDR1 SGHKS and CDR2 YYEKEE (reference sequence). The CDR3 bases are TGTGCCAGCAGCTTGGGAGGGGGCAGCACAGATACGCAGTATTTT. It translates to CASSLGGGSTDTQYF.